The clone carrying this TCR beta chain was seen a few times. Its matching antigen is unknown. The data belong to a study of CD8 T cells in ankylosing spondylitis. The CDR3 has 13 amino acids. Per germline, CDR1 LNHDA and CDR2 SQIVND (reference sequence). V lost 6 bases, J lost 3 bases, and 11 bases lay in between. Making use of molecular barcodes, quantitative 5'-RACE generated TCR beta libraries. TCRdb used MiXCR to reprocess the 5' RACE reads, holding one entry per CDR3 protein. The sample contains about 140,000 distinct CDR3 sequences, 7.5% to 9.5% of which appear only once. Study outcomes and limitations: Disease-linked clones were CD8+ and relatively rare in peripheral blood. Disease-linked clones were reportedly significantly enriched in matched ankylosing spondylitis synovial fluid. In ankylosing spondylitis blood, a motif of about eight highly homologous TCR beta variants appeared characteristic.

The chain recombines TRBV19 with TRBJ1-2; D is perhaps TRBD1 (6 bases). Input material: synovial fluid, either unsorted or a sorted T cell fraction (not recorded which). This receptor was identified in a male donor with ankylosing spondylitis. The chain's CDR3 is CASSSDSYYGYTF. The CDR3 DNA reads TGTGCCAGTAGCTCGGACAGCTACTATGGCTACACCTTC.